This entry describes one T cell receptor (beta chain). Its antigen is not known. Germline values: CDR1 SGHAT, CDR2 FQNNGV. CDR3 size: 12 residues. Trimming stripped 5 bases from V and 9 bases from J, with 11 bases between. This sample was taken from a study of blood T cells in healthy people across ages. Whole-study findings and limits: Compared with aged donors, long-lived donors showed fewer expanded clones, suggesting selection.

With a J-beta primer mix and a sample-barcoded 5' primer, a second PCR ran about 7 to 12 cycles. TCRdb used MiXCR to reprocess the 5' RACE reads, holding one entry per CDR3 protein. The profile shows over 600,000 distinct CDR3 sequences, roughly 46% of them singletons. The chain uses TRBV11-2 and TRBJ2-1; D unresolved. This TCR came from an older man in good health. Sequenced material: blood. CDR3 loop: CASSTLAIEQFF. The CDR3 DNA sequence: TGTGCCAGCAGCACTTTGGCAATTGAGCAGTTCTTC.